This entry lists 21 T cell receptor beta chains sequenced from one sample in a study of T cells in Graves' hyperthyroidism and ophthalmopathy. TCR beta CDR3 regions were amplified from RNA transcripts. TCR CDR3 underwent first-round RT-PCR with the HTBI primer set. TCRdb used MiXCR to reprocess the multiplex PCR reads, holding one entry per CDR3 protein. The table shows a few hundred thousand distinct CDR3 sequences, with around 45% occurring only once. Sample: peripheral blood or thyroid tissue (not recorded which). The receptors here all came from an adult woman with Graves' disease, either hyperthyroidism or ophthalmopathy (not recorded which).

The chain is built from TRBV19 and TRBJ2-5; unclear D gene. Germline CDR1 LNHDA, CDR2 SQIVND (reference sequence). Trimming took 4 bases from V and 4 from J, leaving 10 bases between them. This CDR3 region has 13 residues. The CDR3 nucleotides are TGTGCCAGTAGTACCGCCACGATAGAGACCCAGTACTTC. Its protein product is CASSTATIETQYF.

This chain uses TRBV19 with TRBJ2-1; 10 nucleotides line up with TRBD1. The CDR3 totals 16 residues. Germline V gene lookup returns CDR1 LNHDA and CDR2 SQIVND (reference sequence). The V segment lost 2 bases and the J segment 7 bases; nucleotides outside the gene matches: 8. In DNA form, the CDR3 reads TGTGCCAGTAGTATACAGGGACAGGGGAATCTAAATGAGCAGTTCTTC. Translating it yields CASSIQGQGNLNEQFF. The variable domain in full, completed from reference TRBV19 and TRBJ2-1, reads DGGITQSPKYLFRKEGQNVTLSCEQNLNHDAMYWYRQDPGQGLRLIYYSQIVNDFQKGDIAEGYSVSREKKESFPLTVTSAQKNPTAFYLCASSIQGQGNLNEQFFGPGTRLTVL.

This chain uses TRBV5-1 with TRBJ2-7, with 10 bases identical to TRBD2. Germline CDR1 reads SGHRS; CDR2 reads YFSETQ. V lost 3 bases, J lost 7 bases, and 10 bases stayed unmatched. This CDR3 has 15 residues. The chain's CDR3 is CASSYAGTSEEEQYF. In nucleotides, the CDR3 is TGCGCCAGCAGCTACGCCGGGACTAGCGAGGAAGAGCAGTACTTC.

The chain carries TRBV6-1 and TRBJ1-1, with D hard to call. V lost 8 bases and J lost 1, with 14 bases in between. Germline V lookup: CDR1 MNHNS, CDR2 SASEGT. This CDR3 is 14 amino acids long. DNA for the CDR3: TGTGCCAGCGGCGTAGGAGGGCGGAACACTGAAGCTTTCTTT. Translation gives CASGVGGRNTEAFF.

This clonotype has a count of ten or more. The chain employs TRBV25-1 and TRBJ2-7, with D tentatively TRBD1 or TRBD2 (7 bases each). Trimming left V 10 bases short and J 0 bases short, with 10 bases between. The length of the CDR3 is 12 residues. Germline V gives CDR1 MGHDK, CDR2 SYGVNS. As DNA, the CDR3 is TGTGCCACAGGGGGGGACTCCTACGAGCAGTACTTC. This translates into CATGGDSYEQYF.

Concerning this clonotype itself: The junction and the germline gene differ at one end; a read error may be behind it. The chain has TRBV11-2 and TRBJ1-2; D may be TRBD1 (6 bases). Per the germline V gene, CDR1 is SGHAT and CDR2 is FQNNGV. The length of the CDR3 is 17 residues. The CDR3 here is CASSRGGFIAGDYCYTF. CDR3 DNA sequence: TGTGCCAGCAGCCGAGGGGGTTTTATTGCAGGGGACTATTGCTACACCTTC. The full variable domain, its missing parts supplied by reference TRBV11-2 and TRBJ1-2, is EAGVAQSPRYKIIEKRQSVAFWCNPISGHATLYWYQQILGQGPKLLIQFQNNGVVDDSQLPKDRFSAERLKGVDSTLKIQPAKLEDSAVYLCASSRGGFIAGDYCYTFGSGTRLTVV.

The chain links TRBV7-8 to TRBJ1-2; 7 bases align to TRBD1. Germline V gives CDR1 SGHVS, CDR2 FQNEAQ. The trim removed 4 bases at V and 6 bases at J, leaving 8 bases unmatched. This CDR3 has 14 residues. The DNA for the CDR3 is TGTGCCAGCAGCTCACGACAGGGACTAAATGGCTACACCTTC. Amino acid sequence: CASSSRQGLNGYTF.

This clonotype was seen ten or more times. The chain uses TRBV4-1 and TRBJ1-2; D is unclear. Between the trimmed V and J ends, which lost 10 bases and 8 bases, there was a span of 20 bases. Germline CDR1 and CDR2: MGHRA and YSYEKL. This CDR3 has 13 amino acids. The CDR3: CATSPTFWEGYTF. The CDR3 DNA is TGCGCCACCTCGCCCACCTTTTGGGAGGGCTACACCTTC.

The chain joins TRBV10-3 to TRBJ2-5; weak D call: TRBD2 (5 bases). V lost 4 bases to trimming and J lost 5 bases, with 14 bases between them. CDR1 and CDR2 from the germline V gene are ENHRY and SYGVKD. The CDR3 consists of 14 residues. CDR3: CAISGYGMMETQYF. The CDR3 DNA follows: TGTGCCATCAGTGGCTACGGGATGATGGAGACCCAGTACTTC.

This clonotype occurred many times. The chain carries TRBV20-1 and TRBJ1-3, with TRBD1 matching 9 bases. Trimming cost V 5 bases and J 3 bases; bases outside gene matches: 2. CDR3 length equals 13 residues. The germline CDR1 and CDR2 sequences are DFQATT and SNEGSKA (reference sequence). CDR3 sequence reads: CSAGTGSGNTIYF. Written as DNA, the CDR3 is TGCAGTGCTGGGACAGGGAGTGGAAACACCATATATTTT.

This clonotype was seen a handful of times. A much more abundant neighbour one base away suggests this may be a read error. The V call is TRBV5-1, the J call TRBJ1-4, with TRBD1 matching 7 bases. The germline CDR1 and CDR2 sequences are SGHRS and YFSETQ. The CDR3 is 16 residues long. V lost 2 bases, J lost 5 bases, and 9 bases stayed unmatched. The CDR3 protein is CASSLTGQADNEKLFF. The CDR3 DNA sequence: TGCGCCAGCAGCTTAACCGGACAGGCCGACAATGAAAAACTGTTTTTT.

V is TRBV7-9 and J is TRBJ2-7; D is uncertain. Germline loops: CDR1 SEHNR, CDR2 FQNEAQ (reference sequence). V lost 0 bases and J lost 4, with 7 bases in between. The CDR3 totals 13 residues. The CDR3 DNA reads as TGTGCCAGCAGCTTAGCGATAGGATACGAGCAGTACTTC. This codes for CASSLAIGYEQYF.

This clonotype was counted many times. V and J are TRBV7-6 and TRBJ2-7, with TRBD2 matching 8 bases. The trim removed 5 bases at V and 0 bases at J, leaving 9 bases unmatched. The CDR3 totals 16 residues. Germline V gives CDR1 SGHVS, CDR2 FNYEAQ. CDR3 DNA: TGTGCCAGCAGCCCGACCGGGGGGGTTGGCTCCTACGAGCAGTACTTC. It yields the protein CASSPTGGVGSYEQYF.

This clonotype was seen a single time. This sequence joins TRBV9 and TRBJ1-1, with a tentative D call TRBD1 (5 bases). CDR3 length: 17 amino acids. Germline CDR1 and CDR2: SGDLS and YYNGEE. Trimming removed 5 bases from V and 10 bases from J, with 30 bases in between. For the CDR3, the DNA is TGTGCCAGCAGTTACCCGCCAGGGTGGGAGCTAACCCTTGGAGCTTTCTTT. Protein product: CASSYPPGWELTLGAFF.

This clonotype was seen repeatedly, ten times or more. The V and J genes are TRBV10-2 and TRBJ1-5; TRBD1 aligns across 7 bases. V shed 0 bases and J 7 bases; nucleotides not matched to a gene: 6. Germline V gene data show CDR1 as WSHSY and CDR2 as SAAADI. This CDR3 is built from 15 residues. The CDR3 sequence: CASSESGQLGQPQHF. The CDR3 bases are TGCGCCAGCAGTGAGTCGGGACAGCTGGGACAGCCCCAGCATTTT.

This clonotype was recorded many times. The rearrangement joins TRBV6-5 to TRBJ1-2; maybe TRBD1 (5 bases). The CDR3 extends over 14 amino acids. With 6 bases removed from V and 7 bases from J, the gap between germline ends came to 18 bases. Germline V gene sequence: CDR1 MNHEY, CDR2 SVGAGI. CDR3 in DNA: TGTGCCAGCAGCCTAGGGGTCTCGGCGGCTGGCTACACCTTC. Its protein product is CASSLGVSAAGYTF.

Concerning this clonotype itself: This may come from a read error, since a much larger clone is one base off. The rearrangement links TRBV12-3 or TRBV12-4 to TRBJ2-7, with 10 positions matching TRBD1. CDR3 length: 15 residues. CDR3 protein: CASSLLGTGVYELYF. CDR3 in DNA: TGTGCCAGCAGTTTATTGGGGACAGGGGTCTACGAGCTGTACTTC.

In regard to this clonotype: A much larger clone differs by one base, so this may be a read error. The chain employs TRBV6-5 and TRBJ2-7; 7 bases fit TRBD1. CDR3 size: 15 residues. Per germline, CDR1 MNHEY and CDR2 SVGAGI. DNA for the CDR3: TGTGCCAGCAGTTACTGGCAGGGGGTATCGTACGAGCAGTGCTTC. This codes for CASSYWQGVSYEQCF.

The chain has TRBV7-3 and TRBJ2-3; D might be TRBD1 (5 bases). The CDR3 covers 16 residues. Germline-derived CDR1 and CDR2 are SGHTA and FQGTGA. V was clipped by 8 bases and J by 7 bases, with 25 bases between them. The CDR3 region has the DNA TGTGCCAGCGCCAAGGGTGGCACGAGCCAGGGAAATACGCAGTATTTT. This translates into CASAKGGTSQGNTQYF.

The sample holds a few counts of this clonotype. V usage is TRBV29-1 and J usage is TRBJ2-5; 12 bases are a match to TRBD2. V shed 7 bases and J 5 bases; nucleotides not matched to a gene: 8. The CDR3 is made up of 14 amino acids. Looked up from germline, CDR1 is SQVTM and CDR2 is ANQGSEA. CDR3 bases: TGCAGCGGGACTAGCGGGGCGATCTCGGAGACCCAGTACTTC. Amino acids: CSGTSGAISETQYF.

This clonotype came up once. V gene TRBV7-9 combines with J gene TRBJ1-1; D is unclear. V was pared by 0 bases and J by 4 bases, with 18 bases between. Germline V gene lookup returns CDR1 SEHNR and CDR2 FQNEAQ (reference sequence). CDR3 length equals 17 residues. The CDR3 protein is CASSLAGHSEWGTEAFF. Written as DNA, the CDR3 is TGTGCCAGCAGCTTAGCTGGCCACTCAGAGTGGGGCACTGAAGCTTTCTTT. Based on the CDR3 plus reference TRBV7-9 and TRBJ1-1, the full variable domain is DTGVSQNPRHKITKRGQNVTFRCDPISEHNRLYWYRQTLGQGPEFLTYFQNEAQLEKSRLLSDRFSAERPKGSFSTLEIQRTEQGDSAMYLCASSLAGHSEWGTEAFFGQGTRLTVV.